This TCR beta chain was profiled in a study of CD8+ T cells in alopecia areata. Regarding the study as a whole: The presence of one nonresponder keeps the tie between baseline CD8+ expansion and response uncertain.

Germline lookup yields CDR1 SGHTA and CDR2 FQGNSA. Unmatched junction bases numbered 16, after V lost 5 bases and J lost 8 bases. The CDR3 runs 16 residues. The treatment was: oral pan-JAK inhibitor, 5-10 mg twice daily. Concerning this clone itself: The antigen is undetermined.

Once RNA had been extracted, it was reverse transcribed into cDNA to act as the sequencing template. Assay: immunoSEQ multiplex PCR; the TCRdb copy retains only in-frame clones and omits some. The sample holds approximately 210,000 clones, 50% to 75% seen once. The TCR comes from a human donor with alopecia areata. This specimen consisted of CD4+ T cells sorted from blood, obtained at week 4, from a patient treated with tofacitinib. The genes are TRBV7-2 and TRBJ1-2; 8 bases agree with TRBD1. The CDR3 nucleotides read TGTGCCAGCAGCCCGATGCGGGGACAGGTTTTAAGAGGCTACACCTTC. Amino acid sequence: CASSPMRGQVLRGYTF.